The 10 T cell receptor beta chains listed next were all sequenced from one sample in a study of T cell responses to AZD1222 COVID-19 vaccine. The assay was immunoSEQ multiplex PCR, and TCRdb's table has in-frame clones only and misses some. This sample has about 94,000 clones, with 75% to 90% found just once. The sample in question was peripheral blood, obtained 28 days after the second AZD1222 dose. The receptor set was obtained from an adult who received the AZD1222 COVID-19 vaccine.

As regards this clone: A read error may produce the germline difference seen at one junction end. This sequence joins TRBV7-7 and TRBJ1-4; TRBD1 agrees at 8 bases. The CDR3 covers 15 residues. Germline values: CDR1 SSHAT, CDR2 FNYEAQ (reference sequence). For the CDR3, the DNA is TGTGCTAGCAGCTCTGGGCAGGGGGCCTTTGAAAAACTGTTTTTT. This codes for CASSSGQGAFEKLFF.

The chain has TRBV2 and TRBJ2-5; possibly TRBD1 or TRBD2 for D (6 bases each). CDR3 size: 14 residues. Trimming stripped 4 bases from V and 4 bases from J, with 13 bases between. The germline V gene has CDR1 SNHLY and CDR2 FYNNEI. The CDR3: CASSGRGAGETQYF. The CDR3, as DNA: TGTGCCAGCAGTGGGAGGGGGGCCGGAGAGACCCAGTACTTC. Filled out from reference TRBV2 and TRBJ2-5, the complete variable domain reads EPEVTQTPSHQVTQMGQEVILRCVPISNHLYFYWYRQILGQKVEFLVSFYNNEISEKSEIFDDQFSVERPDGSNFTLKIRSTKLEDSAMYFCASSGRGAGETQYFGPGTRLLVL.

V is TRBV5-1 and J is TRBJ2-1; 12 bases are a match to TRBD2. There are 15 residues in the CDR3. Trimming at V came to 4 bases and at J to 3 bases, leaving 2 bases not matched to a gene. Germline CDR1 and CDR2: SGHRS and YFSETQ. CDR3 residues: CASSLTSGSYNEQFF. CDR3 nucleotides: TGCGCCAGCAGCCTGACTAGCGGGAGCTACAATGAGCAGTTCTTC.

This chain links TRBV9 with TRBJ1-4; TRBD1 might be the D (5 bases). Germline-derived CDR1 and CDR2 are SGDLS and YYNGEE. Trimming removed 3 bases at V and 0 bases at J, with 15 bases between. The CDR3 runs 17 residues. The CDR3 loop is CASSDPRDSATNEKLFF. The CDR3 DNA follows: TGTGCCAGCAGCGACCCGCGAGACAGTGCAACTAATGAAAAACTGTTTTTT.

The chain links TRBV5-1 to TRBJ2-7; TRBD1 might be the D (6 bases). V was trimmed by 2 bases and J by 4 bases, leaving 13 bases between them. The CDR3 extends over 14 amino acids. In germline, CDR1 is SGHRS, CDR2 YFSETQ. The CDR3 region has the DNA TGCGCCAGCAGCTTTTCCGGGACAAATTACGAGCAGTACTTC. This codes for CASSFSGTNYEQYF.

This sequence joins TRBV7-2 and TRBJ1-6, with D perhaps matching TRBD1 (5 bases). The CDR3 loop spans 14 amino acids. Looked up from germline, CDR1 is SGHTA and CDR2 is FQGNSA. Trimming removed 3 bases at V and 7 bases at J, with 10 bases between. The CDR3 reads CASSLGVRNSPLHF. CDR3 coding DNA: TGTGCCAGCAGCTTGGGGGTGAGGAATTCACCCCTCCACTTT. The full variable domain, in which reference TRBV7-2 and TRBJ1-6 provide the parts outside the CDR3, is GAGVSQSPSNKVTEKGKDVELRCDPISGHTALYWYRQSLGQGLEFLIYFQGNSAPDKSGLPSDRFSAERTGGSVSTLTIQRTQQEDSAVYLCASSLGVRNSPLHFGNGTRLTVT.

The CDR3 coding sequence is TGTGCCTGGGGGGGGGTTCCCATGAACACTGAAGCTTTCTTT. It encodes CAWGGVPMNTEAFF. J is TRBJ1-1 and V is TRBV30; D is possibly TRBD1 (5 bases). Between the trimmed V and J ends, which lost 5 bases and 0 bases, there was a span of 13 bases. CDR3 length: 14 amino acids. In germline, CDR1 is GTSNPN, CDR2 SVGIG (reference sequence).

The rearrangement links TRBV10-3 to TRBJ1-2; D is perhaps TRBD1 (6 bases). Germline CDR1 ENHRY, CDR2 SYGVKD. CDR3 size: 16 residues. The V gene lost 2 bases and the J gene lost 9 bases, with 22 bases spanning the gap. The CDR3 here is CAISEAPGANFMRYTF. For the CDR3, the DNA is TGTGCCATCAGTGAGGCGCCAGGGGCGAACTTTATGCGCTACACCTTC.

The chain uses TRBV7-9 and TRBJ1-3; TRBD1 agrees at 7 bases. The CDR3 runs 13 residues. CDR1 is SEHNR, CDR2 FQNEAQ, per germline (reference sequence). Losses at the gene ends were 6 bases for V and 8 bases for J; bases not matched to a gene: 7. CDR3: CASRKMQGDTIYF. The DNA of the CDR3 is TGTGCCAGCAGGAAAATGCAGGGGGACACCATATATTTT.

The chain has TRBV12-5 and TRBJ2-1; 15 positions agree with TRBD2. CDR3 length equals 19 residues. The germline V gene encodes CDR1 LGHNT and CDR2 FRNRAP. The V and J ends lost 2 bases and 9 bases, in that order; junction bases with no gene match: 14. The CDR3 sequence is CASGLPSTSGLAGGGEQFF. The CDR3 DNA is TGTGCTAGTGGTTTGCCTTCGACCTCGGGACTAGCGGGGGGAGGTGAGCAGTTCTTC.